This T cell receptor beta chain was profiled in a study of T cells after posttransplantation cyclophosphamide. The table came from immunoSEQ multiplex PCR; TCRdb's copy has only in-frame clones and leaves some out. The data show about 17,000 clones, more than 80% seen once. This clone occurred once. CDR3 size: 17 residues. Trimming took 1 base from V and 3 from J, leaving 15 bases between them. Germline V gene lookup returns CDR1 LNHDA and CDR2 SQIVND (reference sequence). Control samples came 1 year after myeloablative marrow transplants with methotrexate plus calcineurin inhibitor. This sequence joins TRBV19 and TRBJ2-2; tentatively, D is TRBD1 (5 bases). This TCR derives from a young adult male patient who received an allogeneic stem cell transplant from an unrelated donor, was CMV-positive, and had acute and chronic GVHD. A share of the T cells may be of graft donor origin. This specimen was PBMCs, taken around 410 days after allogeneic stem cell transplant with calcineurin inhibitor and methotrexate. The CDR3 is CASSIGGSRDYTGELFF. The CDR3 DNA follows: TGTGCCAGTAGTATAGGAGGCAGCAGGGATTACACCGGGGAGCTGTTTTTT.